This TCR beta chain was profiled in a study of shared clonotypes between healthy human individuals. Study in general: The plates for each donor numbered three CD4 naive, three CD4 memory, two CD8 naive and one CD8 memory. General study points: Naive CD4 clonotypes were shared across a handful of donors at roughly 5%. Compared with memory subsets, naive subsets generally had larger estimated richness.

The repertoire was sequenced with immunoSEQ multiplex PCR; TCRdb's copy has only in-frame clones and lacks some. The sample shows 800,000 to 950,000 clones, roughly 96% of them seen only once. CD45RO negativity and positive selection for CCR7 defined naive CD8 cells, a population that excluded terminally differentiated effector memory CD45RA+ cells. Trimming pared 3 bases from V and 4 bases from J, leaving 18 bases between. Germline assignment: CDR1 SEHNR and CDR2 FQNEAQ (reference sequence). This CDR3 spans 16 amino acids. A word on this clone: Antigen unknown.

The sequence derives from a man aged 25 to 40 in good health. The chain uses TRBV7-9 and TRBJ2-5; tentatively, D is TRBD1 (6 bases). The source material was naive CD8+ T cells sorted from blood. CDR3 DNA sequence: TGTGCCAGCAGCTTGCCTCAGGGGCCCTTGGGAGAGACCCAGTACTTC. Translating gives CASSLPQGPLGETQYF.